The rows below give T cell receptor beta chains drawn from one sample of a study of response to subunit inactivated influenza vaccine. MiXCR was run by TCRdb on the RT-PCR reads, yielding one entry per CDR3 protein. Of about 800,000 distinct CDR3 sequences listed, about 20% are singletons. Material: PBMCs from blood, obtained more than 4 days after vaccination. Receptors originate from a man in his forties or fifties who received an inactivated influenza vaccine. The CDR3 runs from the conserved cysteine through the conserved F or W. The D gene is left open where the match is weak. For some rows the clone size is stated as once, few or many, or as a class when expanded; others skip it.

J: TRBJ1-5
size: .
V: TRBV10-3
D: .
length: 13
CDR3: CAISWDSNQPQHF
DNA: TGTGCCATCAGTTGGGACAGCAATCAGCCCCAGCATTTT

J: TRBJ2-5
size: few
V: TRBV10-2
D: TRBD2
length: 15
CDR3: CASSGLAGVQETQYF
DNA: TGCGCCAGCAGTGGGCTAGCGGGGGTTCAAGAGACCCAGTACTTC

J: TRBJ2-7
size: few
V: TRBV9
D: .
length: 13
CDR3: CASSVDSSYEQYF
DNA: TGTGCCAGCAGCGTAGATAGTTCCTACGAGCAGTACTTC

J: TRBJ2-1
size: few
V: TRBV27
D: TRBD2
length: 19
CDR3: CASSLPQLAGVRSYNEQFF
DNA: TGTGCCAGCAGTTTGCCACAACTAGCGGGAGTACGGTCCTACAATGAGCAGTTCTTC

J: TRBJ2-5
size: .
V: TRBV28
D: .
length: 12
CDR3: CASSGLPETQYF
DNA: TGTGCCAGCAGCGGCCTCCCCGAGACCCAGTACTTC

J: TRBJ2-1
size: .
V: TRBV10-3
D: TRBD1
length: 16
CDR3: CAISELPGQGAREQFF
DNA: TGTGCCATCAGTGAGCTTCCGGGACAGGGGGCAAGGGAGCAGTTCTTC

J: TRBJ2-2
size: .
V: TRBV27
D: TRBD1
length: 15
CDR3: CASRQTGPNTGELFF
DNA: TGTGCCAGCAGGCAGACAGGGCCGAACACCGGGGAGCTGTTTTTT

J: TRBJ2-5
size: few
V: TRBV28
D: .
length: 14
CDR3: CASSLVDQTDPQYF
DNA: TGTGCCAGCAGTTTAGTGGACCAAACCGACCCCCAGTACTTC

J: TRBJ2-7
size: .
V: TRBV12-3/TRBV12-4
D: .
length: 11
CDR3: CASSSTLEQYF
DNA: TGTGCCAGCAGTTCCACTCTCGAGCAGTACTTC

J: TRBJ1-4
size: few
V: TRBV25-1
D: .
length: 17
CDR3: CASSVVSGAGFREKLFF
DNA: TGTGCCAGCAGTGTTGTGAGTGGGGCAGGATTTCGTGAAAAACTGTTTTTT

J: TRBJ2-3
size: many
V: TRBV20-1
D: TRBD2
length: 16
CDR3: CSANTLAGDQLDTQYF
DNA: TGCAGTGCTAACACGCTAGCGGGGGACCAACTAGATACGCAGTATTTT

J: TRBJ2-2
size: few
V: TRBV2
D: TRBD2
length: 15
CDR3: CASRKLAANTGELFF
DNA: TGTGCCAGCAGAAAACTAGCGGCGAACACCGGGGAGCTGTTTTTT

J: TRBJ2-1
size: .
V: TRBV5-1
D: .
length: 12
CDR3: CASGGGVNEQFF
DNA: TGCGCCAGCGGCGGTGGAGTGAATGAGCAGTTCTTC

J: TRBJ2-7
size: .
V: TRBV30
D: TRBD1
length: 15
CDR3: CAWSVGTGVIYEQYF
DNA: TGTGCCTGGAGTGTGGGGACAGGGGTTATCTACGAGCAGTACTTC

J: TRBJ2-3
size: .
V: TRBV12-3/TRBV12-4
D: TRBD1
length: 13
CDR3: CASNWQGADTQYF
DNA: TGTGCCAGCAATTGGCAGGGGGCAGATACGCAGTATTTT

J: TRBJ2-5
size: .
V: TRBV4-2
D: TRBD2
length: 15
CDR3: CASSQRAGTKETQYF
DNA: TGTGCCAGCAGCCAGAGAGCGGGGACCAAAGAGACCCAGTACTTC

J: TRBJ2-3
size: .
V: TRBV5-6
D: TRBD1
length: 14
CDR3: CASSKDRGFDTQYF
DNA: TGTGCCAGCAGCAAGGACAGGGGTTTCGATACGCAGTATTTT

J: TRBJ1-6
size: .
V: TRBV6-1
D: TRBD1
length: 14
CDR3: CASSETGEGSPLHF
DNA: TGTGCCAGCAGTGAAACAGGGGAGGGCTCACCCCTCCACTTT

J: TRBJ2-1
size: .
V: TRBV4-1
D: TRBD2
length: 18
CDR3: CASSQGGSGAGGGNEQFF
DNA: TGCGCCAGCAGCCAAGGGGGTTCGGGAGCGGGGGGAGGCAATGAGCAGTTCTTC

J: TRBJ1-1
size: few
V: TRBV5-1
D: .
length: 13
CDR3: CASSSDGVSEAFF
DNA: TGCGCCAGCAGTTCCGACGGGGTCTCTGAAGCTTTCTTT

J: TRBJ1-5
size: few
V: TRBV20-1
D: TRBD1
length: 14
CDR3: CSAREGQGGQPQHF
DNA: TGCAGTGCTAGGGAAGGACAGGGGGGTCAGCCCCAGCATTTT

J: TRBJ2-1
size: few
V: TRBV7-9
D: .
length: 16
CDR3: CASSPDSTFYYNEQFF
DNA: TGTGCCAGCAGCCCGGACTCGACTTTCTACTACAATGAGCAGTTCTTC

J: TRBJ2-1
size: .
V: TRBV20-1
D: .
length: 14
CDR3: CSASTGTSLYEQFF
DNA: TGCAGTGCTAGCACCGGGACCTCCCTGTATGAGCAGTTCTTC

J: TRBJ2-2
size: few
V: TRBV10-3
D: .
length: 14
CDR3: CAIRGDVGAGELFF
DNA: TGTGCCATCAGGGGCGACGTGGGTGCCGGGGAGCTGTTTTTT

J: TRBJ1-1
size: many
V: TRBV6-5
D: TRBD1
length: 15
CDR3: CASSYRTGGITEAFF
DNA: TGTGCCAGCAGTTACCGGACAGGGGGAATCACTGAAGCTTTCTTT

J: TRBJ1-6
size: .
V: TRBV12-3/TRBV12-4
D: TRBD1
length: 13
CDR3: CASSLNRGSPLHF
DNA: TGTGCCAGCAGCTTAAACAGGGGTTCACCCCTCCACTTT

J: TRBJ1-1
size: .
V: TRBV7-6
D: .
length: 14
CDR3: CASSFTVGDTEAFF
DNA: TGTGCCAGCAGCTTCACAGTGGGGGACACTGAAGCTTTCTTT